This TCR beta chain was profiled in a study of shared clonotypes between healthy human individuals. In the study overall: Each donor contributed plates that comprised three CD4 naive, three CD4 memory, two CD8 naive and one CD8 memory.

Evenly divided among several immunoSEQ plates was the genomic DNA of each subset. The protocol was immunoSEQ multiplex PCR, while the TCRdb copy is restricted to in-frame clones and leaves out a portion. Altogether about 2 million clones are present, about 95% being singletons, with the ten largest covering less than 1.5%. Study-level points and caveats: Even with large depth, rarefaction showed that sorted-subset sequencing was incomplete. Naive CD4 clonotype sharing across a handful of donors was about 5%.

A note on this clone: Its antigen remains unknown.

The CDR3 spans 15 residues. The V gene's germline CDR1 is SNHLY and CDR2 FYNNEI. With V trimmed by 3 bases and J by 0 bases, 5 bases remained unmatched. CD45RO-negative, CCR7-positively selected cells formed the naive CD8 fraction, excluding terminally differentiated effector memory CD45RA+ cells. The rearrangement links TRBV2 to TRBJ2-7, with TRBD1 matching 7 bases. This receptor was identified in a man aged 18 to 30 in good health. Sequences were obtained from naive CD8+ T cells sorted from blood. CDR3 residues: CASSDDRESSYEQYF. In DNA, the CDR3 is TGTGCCAGCAGTGACGACAGGGAAAGCTCCTACGAGCAGTACTTC. Combining the CDR3 with reference TRBV2 and TRBJ2-7 gives the whole variable domain EPEVTQTPSHQVTQMGQEVILRCVPISNHLYFYWYRQILGQKVEFLVSFYNNEISEKSEIFDDQFSVERPDGSNFTLKIRSTKLEDSAMYFCASSDDRESSYEQYFGPGTRLTVT.